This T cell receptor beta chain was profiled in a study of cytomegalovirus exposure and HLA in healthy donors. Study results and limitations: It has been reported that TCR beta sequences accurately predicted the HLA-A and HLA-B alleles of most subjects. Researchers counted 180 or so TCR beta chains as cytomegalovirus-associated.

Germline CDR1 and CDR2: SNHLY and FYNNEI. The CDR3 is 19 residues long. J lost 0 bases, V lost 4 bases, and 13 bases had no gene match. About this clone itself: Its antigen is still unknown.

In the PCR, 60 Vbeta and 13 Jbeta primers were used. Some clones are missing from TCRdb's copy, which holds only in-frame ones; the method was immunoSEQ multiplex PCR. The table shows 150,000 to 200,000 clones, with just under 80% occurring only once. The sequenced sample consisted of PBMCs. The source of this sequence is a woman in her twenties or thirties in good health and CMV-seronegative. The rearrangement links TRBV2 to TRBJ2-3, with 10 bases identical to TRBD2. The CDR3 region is CASSVGLAGVAASTDTQYF. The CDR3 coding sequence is TGTGCCAGCAGTGTTGGGCTAGCGGGGGTGGCTGCCAGCACAGATACGCAGTATTTT. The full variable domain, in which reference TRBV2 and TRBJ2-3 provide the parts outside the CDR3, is EPEVTQTPSHQVTQMGQEVILRCVPISNHLYFYWYRQILGQKVEFLVSFYNNEISEKSEIFDDQFSVERPDGSNFTLKIRSTKLEDSAMYFCASSVGLAGVAASTDTQYFGPGTRLTVL.